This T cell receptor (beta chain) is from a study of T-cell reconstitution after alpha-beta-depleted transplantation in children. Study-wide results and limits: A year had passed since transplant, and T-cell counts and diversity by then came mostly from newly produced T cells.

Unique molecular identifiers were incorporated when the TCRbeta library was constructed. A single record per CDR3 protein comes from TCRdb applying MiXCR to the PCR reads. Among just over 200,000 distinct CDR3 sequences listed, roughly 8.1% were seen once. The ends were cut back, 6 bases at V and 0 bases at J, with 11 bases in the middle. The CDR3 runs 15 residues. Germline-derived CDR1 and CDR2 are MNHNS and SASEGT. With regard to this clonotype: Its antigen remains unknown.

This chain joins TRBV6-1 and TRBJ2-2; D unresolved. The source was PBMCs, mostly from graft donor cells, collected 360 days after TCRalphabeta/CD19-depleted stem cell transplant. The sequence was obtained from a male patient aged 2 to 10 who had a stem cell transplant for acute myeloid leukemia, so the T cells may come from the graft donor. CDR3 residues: CASRRMTANTGELFF. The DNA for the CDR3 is TGTGCCAGCAGGAGAATGACCGCGAACACCGGGGAGCTGTTTTTT.